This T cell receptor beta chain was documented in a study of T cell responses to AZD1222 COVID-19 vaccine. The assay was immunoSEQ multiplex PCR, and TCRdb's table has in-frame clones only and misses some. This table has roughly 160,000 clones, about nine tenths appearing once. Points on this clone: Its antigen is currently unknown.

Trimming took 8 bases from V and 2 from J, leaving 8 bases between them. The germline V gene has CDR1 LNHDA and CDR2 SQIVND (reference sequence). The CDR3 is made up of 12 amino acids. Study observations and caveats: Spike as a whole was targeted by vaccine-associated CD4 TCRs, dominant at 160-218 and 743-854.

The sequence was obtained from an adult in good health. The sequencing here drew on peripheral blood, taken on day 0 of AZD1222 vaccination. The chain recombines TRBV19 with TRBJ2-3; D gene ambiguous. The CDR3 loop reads CASGADTDTQYF. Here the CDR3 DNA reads TGTGCCAGTGGCGCGGACACAGATACGCAGTATTTT.